Listed here are 3 T cell receptor beta chains from one sample, sequenced in a study of cytomegalovirus exposure and HLA in healthy donors. Amplification used 60 Vbeta primers and 13 Jbeta primers. Assay used: immunoSEQ multiplex PCR; TCRdb lists only in-frame clones, some missing. The data show 100,000 to 150,000 clones, over 75% seen once. Sequenced: PBMCs. The receptor source for this set is a woman aged 40 to 50 in good health and CMV-seropositive.

This clone was seen only a few times. The chain's CDR3 is CAIMDSSYEQYF. CDR3 DNA sequence: TGTGCCATCATGGACTCTTCCTACGAGCAGTACTTC. This rearrangement joins TRBV10-3 to TRBJ2-7, with TRBD2 as a possible D gene (5 bases). Trimming removed 7 bases from V and 1 base from J, with 8 bases in between. CDR3 length equals 12 residues. From germline, CDR1 is ENHRY and CDR2 SYGVKD.

The genes are TRBV9 and TRBJ2-3; a weak D match, TRBD2 (6 bases). The CDR3 spans 16 residues. Between the trimmed V and J ends, which lost 3 bases and 2 bases, there was a span of 16 bases. Germline V gene data show CDR1 as SGDLS and CDR2 as YYNGEE. The DNA for the CDR3 is TGTGCCAGCAGCGCGGAGGGTGGCGGGGTCACAGATACGCAGTATTTT. Translated: CASSAEGGGVTDTQYF. The whole variable domain, filled in from reference TRBV9 and TRBJ2-3, reads DSGVTQTPKHLITATGQRVTLRCSPRSGDLSVYWYQQSLDQGLQFLIQYYNGEERAKGNILERFSAQQFPDLHSELNLSSLELGDSALYFCASSAEGGGVTDTQYFGPGTRLTVL.

This clone was counted only a few times. The chain recombines TRBV5-1 with TRBJ2-7, with no clear D. Trimming removed 5 bases from V and 0 bases from J, with 3 bases in between. The CDR3 covers 11 residues. Germline V gene lookup returns CDR1 SGHRS and CDR2 YFSETQ. The CDR3 DNA follows: TGCGCCAGCAGGGCCTCCTACGAGCAGTACTTC. It yields the protein CASRASYEQYF.